Listed below are T cell receptor beta chains from one sample, sequenced in a study of cytomegalovirus exposure and HLA in healthy donors. Assay used: immunoSEQ multiplex PCR; TCRdb lists only in-frame clones, some missing. The sample holds under 150,000 clones, over 60% seen once. Sequenced material: PBMCs. The receptor source for this set is a human donor in good health. CDR3s include the opening cysteine and the closing phenylalanine or tryptophan. D genes are given only for firm matches. Clone sizes are given selectively: once, few, many, or a class where the clone is expanded.

J	length	size	V	D	DNA	CDR3
TRBJ1-1	16	.	TRBV5-1	TRBD1	TGCGCCAGCAGCCAGGGACAGGGATTCAGGGACACTGAAGCTTTCTTT	CASSQGQGFRDTEAFF
TRBJ1-4	15	.	TRBV15	.	TGTGCCACCAGCAGGGGAGAGGCCTCGGGTGAAAAACTGTTTTTT	CATSRGEASGEKLFF
TRBJ2-5	14	.	TRBV12-2	.	TGTGCAAGTCGCTCGGACAGGGGGCGCGAGACCCAGTACTTC	CASRSDRGRETQYF
TRBJ2-7	12	.	TRBV29-1	TRBD1	TGCAGCGTTGGGGACAGACTGTACGAGCAGTACTTC	CSVGDRLYEQYF
TRBJ2-7	15	.	TRBV5-5	.	TGTGCCAGCAGCTCCGAGGGCCCCAATACCTACGAGCAGTACTTC	CASSSEGPNTYEQYF
TRBJ1-2	16	.	TRBV7-2	TRBD1	TGTGCCAGCAGCTTAGCGGGGGCAGGGGGAGGTTATGGCTACACCTTC	CASSLAGAGGGYGYTF
TRBJ1-3	15	.	TRBV6-5	.	TGTGCCAGCAGGGCAACAGGGAACTCTGGAAACACCATATATTTT	CASRATGNSGNTIYF
TRBJ2-7	16	.	TRBV19	.	TGTGCCAGTAGTTTGGGGTCCGGACTAAGACCCTACGAGCAGTACTTC	CASSLGSGLRPYEQYF
TRBJ2-5	19	few	TRBV2	TRBD2	TGTGCCAGCAGTGAAATACCGGGACTAGCGGGATTAGGGGGAGAGACCCAGTACTTC	CASSEIPGLAGLGGETQYF
TRBJ2-5	17	.	TRBV7-7	TRBD2	TGTGCCAGCAGCCGACTTCTAGCGGGAGACAACCAAGAGACCCAGTACTTC	CASSRLLAGDNQETQYF
TRBJ2-7	13	.	TRBV7-9	TRBD1	TGTTCCAGCAGCTCGACAGGGGAAAACGAGCAGTACTTC	CSSSSTGENEQYF
TRBJ2-4	14	.	TRBV4-1	.	TGCGCCAGCAGCGACACAGGGAGGGGGAACATTCAGTACTTC	CASSDTGRGNIQYF
TRBJ2-3	15	once	TRBV5-1	TRBD1	TGCGCCAGCAGAAATGGGACAGGGGGCACAGATACGCAGTATTTT	CASRNGTGGTDTQYF
TRBJ2-6	16	.	TRBV19	.	TGTGCCAGTAGTCCCTGGACAGTCGCTGGGGCCAACGTCCTGACTTTC	CASSPWTVAGANVLTF
TRBJ2-5	14	.	TRBV5-6	TRBD1	TGTGCCAGCAGCTTGGGACAGGGGAAAGAGACCCAGTACTTC	CASSLGQGKETQYF
TRBJ1-1	13	.	TRBV19	.	TGTGCCAGTAGTAATTGGGGGCTGGCTGAAGCTTTCTTT	CASSNWGLAEAFF
TRBJ1-5	14	.	TRBV7-9	.	TGTGCCAGCAGCTTCGCAGGCCCCAATCAGCCCCAGCATTTT	CASSFAGPNQPQHF
TRBJ2-1	13	.	TRBV14	.	TGTGCCAGCAGCCTCACTACCTACAATGAGCAGTTCTTC	CASSLTTYNEQFF
TRBJ1-1	16	.	TRBV30	.	TGTGCCTGGAGCGACCTCGACAGAGGATGGAACACTGAAGCTTTCTTT	CAWSDLDRGWNTEAFF
TRBJ2-7	17	few	TRBV19	TRBD2	TGTGCCAGTAGTATATTAACTAGCGGGGGGGCGTCCTACGAGCAGTACTTC	CASSILTSGGASYEQYF
TRBJ2-5	15	.	TRBV9	.	TGTGCCAGCAGCGATAGCTTGGGGGCCCGGGAGACCCAGTACTTC	CASSDSLGARETQYF
TRBJ1-3	16	.	TRBV28	.	TGTGCCAGCAGTTTCGGTAGGGGCCACTCTGGAAACACCATATATTTT	CASSFGRGHSGNTIYF
TRBJ2-1	13	once	TRBV9	TRBD2	TGTGCCAGCAGCGTAGACGGGGGGGGCGAGCAGTTCTTC	CASSVDGGGEQFF
TRBJ2-3	15	few	TRBV18	TRBD2	TGTGCCAGCTCACCGACTAGCCTAAGCACAGATACGCAGTATTTT	CASSPTSLSTDTQYF
TRBJ2-7	14	.	TRBV4-3	.	TGCGCCAGCAGCCAAGAAGCCAGGGCGTACGAGCAGTACTTC	CASSQEARAYEQYF
TRBJ1-1	15	.	TRBV9	TRBD1	TGTGCCAGCAGCGTAGGTCCCCAGGGGGGCGCTGAAGCTTTCTTT	CASSVGPQGGAEAFF
TRBJ2-3	12	.	TRBV25-1	.	TGTGCCAGCAGGACAGGTTCAGATACGCAGTATTTT	CASRTGSDTQYF
TRBJ1-5	14	.	TRBV30	.	TGTGCCTGGAGTGTAATCTGGGGAGATCAGCCCCAGCATTTT	CAWSVIWGDQPQHF
TRBJ1-2	15	few	TRBV1	.	TGCACCAGCAGCCTCTCTCGCGGGCCTCTCTATGGCTACACCTTC	CTSSLSRGPLYGYTF
TRBJ2-1	19	once	TRBV27	.	TGTGCCAGCAGTTTAACTCGGAGACGGAGTCCGAGCTCCTACAATGAGCAGTTCTTC	CASSLTRRRSPSSYNEQFF
TRBJ2-7	12	once	TRBV5-5	.	TGTGCCAGCAGCTTCGGTAACTACGAGCAGTACTTC	CASSFGNYEQYF
TRBJ2-3	14	.	TRBV5-6	.	TGTGCCAGCAGCTTTAGGGGTGGTACAGATACGCAGTATTTT	CASSFRGGTDTQYF
TRBJ2-5	17	.	TRBV11-1	.	TGTGCCAGCAGCTACAACGTGGCGGGGGCCCGAGGAAAGACCCAGTACTTC	CASSYNVAGARGKTQYF
TRBJ1-1	14	.	TRBV2	.	TGTGCCAGCAGGGGAATAGGGACTGGGACTGAAGCTTTCTTT	CASRGIGTGTEAFF
TRBJ2-1	14	.	TRBV27	TRBD1	TGTGCCAGCAGCCTAGGACAGGGGAGGAATGAGCAGTTCTTC	CASSLGQGRNEQFF
TRBJ1-1	13	.	TRBV6-1	.	TGTGCCTCGGACCAGAGGGTTCGTACTGAAGCTTTCTTT	CASDQRVRTEAFF